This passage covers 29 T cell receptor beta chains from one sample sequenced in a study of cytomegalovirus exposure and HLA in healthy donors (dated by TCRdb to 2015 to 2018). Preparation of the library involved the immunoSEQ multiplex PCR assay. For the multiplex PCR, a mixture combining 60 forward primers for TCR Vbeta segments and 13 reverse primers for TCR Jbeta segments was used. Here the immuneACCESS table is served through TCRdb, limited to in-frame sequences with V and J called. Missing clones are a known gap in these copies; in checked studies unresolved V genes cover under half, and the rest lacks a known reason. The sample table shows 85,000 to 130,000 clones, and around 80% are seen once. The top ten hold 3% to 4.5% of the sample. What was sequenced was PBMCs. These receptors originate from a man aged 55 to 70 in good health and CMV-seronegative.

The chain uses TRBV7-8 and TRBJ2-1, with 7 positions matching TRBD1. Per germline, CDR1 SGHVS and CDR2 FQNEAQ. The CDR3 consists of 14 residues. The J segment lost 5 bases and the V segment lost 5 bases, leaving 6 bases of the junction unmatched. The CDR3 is CASSVGDRDNEQFF. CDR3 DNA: TGTGCCAGCAGCGTCGGAGACAGGGACAATGAGCAGTTCTTC. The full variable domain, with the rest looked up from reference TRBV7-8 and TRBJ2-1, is GAGVSQSPRYKVAKRGQDVALRCDPISGHVSLFWYQQALGQGPEFLTYFQNEAQLDKSGLPSDRFFAERPEGSVSTLKIQRTQQEDSAVYLCASSVGDRDNEQFFGPGTRLTVL.

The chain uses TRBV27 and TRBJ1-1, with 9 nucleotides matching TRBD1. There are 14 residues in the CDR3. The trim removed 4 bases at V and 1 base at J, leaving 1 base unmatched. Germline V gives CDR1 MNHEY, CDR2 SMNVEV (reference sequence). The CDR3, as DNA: TGTGCCAGCAGTTCGACAGGGGGGAACACTGAAGCTTTCTTT. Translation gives CASSSTGGNTEAFF.

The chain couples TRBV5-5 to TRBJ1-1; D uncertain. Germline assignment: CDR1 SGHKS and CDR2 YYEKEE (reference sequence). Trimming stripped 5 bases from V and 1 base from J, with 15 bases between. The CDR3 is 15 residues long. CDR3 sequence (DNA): TGTGCCAGCAGGCCATCTGGAACAGAGAACACTGAAGCTTTCTTT. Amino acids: CASRPSGTENTEAFF.

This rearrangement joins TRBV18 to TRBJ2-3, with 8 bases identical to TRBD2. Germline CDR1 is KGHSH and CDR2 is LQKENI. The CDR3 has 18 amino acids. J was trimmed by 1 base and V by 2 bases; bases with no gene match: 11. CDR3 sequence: CASSPSGGRLSGTDTQYF. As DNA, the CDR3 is TGTGCCAGCTCACCAAGCGGGGGTCGATTGAGTGGCACAGATACGCAGTATTTT.

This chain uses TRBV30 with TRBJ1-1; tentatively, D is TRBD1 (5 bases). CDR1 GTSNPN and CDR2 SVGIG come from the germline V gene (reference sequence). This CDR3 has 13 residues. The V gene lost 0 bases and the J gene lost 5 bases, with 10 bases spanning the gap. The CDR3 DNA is TGTGCCTGGAGTGTATTGGGGGGGACTGAAGCTTTCTTT. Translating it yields CAWSVLGGTEAFF.

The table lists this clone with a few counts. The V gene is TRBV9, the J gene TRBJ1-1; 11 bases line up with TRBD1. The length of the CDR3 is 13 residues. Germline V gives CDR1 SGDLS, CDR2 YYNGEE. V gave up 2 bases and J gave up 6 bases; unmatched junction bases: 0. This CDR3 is CASSVGQGAEAFF. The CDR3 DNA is TGTGCCAGCAGCGTGGGACAGGGGGCTGAAGCTTTCTTT.

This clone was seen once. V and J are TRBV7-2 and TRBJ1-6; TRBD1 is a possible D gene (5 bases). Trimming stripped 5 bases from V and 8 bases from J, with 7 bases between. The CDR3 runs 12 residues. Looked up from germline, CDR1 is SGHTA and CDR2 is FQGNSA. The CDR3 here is CASSRGDSPLHF. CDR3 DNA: TGTGCCAGCAGCCGGGGGGATTCACCCCTCCACTTT.

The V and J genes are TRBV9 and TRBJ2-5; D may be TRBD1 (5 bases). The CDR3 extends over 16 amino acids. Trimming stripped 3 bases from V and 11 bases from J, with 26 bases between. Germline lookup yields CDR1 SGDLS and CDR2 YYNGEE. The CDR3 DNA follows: TGTGCCAGCAGCGCTGCGGCAGGACACCTCGACCACAGTCAGTACTTC. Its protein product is CASSAAAGHLDHSQYF.

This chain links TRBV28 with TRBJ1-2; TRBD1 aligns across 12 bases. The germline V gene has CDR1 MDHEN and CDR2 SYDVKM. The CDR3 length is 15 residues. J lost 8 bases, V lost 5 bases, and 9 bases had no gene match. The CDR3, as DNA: TGTGCCAGCAGTGGTCTCCGGGACAGGGGGCGAGGCTACACCTTC. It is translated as CASSGLRDRGRGYTF.

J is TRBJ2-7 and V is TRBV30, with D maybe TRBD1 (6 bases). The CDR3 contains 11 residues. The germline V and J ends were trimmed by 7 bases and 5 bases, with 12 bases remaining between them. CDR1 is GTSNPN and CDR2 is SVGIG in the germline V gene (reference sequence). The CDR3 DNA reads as TGTGCCTTTTCGGGACACAACGAGCAGTACTTC. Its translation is CAFSGHNEQYF. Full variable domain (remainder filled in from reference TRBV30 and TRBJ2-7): SQTIHQWPATLVQPVGSPLSLECTVEGTSNPNLYWYRQAAGRGLQLLFYSVGIGQISSEVPQNLSASRPQDRQFILSSKKLLLSDSGFYLCAFSGHNEQYFGPGTRLTVT.

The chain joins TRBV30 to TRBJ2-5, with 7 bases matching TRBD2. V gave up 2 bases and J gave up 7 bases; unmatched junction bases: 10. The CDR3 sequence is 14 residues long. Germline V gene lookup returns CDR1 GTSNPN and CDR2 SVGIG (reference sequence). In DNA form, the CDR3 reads TGTGCCTGGAGTTTGTCTAGCGGCTTAAGGACCCAGTACTTC. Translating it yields CAWSLSSGLRTQYF.

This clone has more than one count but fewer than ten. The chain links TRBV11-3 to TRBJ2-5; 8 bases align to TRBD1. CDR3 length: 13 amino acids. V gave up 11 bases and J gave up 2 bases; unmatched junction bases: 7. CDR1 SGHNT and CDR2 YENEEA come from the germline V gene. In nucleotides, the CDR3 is TGTGCCGCCCCGGGACAGGTTCAAGAGACCCAGTACTTC. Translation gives CAAPGQVQETQYF.

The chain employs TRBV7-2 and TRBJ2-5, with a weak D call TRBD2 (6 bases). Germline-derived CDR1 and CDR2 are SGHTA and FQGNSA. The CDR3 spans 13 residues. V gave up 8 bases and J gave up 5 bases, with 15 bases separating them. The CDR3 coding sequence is TGTGCCAGCGGTAGAGGACTAATGGAGACCCAGTACTTC. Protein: CASGRGLMETQYF.

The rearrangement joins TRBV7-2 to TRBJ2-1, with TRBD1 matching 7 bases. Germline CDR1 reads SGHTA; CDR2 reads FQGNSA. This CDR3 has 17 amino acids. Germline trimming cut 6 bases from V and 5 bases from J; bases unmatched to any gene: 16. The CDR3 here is CASRPDRVRGRNNEQFF. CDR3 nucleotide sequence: TGTGCCAGCAGACCAGACAGGGTGAGAGGTCGAAACAATGAGCAGTTCTTC.

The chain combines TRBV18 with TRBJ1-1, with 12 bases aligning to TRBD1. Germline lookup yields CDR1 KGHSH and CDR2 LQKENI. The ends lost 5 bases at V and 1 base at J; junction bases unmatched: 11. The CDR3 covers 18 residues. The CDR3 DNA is TGTGCCAGCTCAGCGGGACAGGGGGCGCGAAGGTCGAACACTGAAGCTTTCTTT. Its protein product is CASSAGQGARRSNTEAFF.

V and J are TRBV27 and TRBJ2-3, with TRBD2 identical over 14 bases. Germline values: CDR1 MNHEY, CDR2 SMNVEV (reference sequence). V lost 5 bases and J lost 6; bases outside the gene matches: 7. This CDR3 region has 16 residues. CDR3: CASSPGLAGAGDTQYF. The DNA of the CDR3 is TGTGCCAGCAGTCCGGGACTAGCGGGGGCGGGGGATACGCAGTATTTT.

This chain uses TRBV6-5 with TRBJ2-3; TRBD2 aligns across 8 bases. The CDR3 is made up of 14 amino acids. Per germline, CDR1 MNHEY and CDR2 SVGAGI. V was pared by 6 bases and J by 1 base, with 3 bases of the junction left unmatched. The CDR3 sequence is CASRERGRTDTQYF. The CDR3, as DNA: TGTGCCAGCAGAGAGCGGGGGCGCACAGATACGCAGTATTTT.

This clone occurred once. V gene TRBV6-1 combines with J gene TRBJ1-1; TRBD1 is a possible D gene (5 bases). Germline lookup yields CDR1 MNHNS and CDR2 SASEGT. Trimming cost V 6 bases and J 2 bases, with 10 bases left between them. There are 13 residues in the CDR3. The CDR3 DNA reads TGTGCCAGCAGCTTGACAGCTAACACTGAAGCTTTCTTT. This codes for CASSLTANTEAFF.

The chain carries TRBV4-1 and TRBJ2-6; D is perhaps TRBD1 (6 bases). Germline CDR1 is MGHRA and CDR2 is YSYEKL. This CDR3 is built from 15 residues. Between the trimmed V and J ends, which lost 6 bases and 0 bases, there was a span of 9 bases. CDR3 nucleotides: TGCGCCAGCAGGAAAGGGGGCTCTGGGGCCAACGTCCTGACTTTC. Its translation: CASRKGGSGANVLTF.

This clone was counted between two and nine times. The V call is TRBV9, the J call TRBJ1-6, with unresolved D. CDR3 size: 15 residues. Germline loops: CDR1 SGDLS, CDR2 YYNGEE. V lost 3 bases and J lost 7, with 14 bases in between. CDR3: CASSAVQNLNSPLHF. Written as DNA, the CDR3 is TGTGCCAGCAGCGCCGTGCAGAATTTGAATTCACCCCTCCACTTT.

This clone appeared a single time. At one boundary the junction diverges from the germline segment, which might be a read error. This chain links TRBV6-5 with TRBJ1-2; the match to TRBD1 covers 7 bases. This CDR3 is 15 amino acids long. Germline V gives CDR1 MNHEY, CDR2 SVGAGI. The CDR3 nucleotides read TGTGTCAGCAAACAAAGACAGGGAAGGGACTATGGCTACACCTTC. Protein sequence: CVSKQRQGRDYGYTF.

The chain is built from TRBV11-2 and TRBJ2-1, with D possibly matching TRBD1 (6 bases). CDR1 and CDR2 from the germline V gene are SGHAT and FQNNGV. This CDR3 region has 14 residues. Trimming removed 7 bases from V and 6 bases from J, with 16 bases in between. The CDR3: CASTHFQGFNEQFF. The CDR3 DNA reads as TGTGCCAGCACCCATTTTCAGGGGTTCAATGAGCAGTTCTTC.

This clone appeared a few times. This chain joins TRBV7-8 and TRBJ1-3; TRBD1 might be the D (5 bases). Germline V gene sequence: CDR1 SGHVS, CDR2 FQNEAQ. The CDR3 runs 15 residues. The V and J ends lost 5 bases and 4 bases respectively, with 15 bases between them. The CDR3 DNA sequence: TGTGCCAGCAGCCTCGCGGGGGTAGGAGGAAACACCATATATTTT. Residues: CASSLAGVGGNTIYF.

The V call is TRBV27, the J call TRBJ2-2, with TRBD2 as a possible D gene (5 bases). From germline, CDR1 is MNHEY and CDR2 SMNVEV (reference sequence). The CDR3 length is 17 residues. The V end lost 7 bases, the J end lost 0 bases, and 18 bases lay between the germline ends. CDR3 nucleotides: TGTGCCAGCACTCGGATGGCCGGGGTGACGAACACCGGGGAGCTGTTTTTT. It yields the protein CASTRMAGVTNTGELFF.

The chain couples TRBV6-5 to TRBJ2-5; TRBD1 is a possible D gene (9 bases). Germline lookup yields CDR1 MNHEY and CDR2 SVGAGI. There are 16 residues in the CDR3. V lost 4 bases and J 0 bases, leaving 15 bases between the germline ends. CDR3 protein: CASSLGQGLDQETQYF. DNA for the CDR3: TGTGCCAGCAGTTTGGGACAGGGACTAGACCAAGAGACCCAGTACTTC.

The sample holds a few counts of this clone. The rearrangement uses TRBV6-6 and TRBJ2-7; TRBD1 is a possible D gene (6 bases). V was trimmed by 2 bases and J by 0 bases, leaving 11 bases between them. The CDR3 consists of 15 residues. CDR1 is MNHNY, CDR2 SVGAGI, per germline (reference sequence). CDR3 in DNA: TGTGCCAGCAGTTACCGGGACACGCTCTCCTACGAGCAGTACTTC. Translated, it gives CASSYRDTLSYEQYF.

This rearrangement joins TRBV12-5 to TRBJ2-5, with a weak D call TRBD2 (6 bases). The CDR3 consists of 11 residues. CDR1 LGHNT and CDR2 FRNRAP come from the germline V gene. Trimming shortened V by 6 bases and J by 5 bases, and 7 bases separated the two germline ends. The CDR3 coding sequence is TGTGCTAGTGGGGAGGGGGAGACCCAGTACTTC. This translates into CASGEGETQYF.

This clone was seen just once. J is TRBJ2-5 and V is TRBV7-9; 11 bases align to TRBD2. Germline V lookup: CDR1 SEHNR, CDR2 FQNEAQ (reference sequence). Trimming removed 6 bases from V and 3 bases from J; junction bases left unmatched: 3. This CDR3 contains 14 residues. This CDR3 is CASSSSGGEETQYF. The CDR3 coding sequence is TGTGCCAGCAGTAGTAGCGGGGGGGAAGAGACCCAGTACTTC.

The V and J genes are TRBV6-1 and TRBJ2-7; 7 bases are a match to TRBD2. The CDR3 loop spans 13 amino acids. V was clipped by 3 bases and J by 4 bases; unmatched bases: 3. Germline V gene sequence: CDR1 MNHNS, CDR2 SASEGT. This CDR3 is CASSEGLSYEQYV. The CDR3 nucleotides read TGTGCCAGCAGTGAGGGACTATCATACGAGCAGTACGTC.